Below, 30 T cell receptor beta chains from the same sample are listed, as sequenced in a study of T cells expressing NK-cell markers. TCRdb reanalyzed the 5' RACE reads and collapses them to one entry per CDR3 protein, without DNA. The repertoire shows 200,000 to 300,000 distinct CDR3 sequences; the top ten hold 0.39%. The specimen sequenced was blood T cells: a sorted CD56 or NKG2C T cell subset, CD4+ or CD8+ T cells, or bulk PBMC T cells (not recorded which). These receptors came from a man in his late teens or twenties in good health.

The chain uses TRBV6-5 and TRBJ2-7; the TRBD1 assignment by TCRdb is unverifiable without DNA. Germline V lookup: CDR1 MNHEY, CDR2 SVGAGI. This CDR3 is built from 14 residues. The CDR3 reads CASSFGRVKGEQYF.

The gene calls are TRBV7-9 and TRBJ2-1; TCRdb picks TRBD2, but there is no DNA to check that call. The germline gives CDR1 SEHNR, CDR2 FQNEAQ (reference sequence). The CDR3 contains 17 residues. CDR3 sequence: CASSPPGGLVLVNEQFF.

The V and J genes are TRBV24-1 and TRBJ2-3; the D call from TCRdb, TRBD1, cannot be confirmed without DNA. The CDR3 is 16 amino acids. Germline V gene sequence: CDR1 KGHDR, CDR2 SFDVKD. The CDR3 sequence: CATSDLRWGGADTQYF.

The CDR3 here is CSVGRLLGSDTQYF. The chain uses TRBV29-1 and TRBJ2-3; as DNA is missing, the TRBD2 call by TCRdb cannot be tested. CDR1 SQVTM and CDR2 ANQGSEA come from the germline V gene. The CDR3 loop spans 14 amino acids.

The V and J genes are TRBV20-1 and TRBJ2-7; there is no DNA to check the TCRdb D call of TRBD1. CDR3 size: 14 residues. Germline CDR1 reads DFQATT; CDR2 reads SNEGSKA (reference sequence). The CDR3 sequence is CSARGGGTSYEQYF.

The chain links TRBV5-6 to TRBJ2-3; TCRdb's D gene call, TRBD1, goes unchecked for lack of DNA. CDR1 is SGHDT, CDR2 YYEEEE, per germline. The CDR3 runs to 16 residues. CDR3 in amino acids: CASSWVRTGRTDTQYF.

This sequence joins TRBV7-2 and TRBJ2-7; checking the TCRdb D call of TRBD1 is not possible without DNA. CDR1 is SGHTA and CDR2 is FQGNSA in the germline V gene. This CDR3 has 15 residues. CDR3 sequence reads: CASSDGTQRPYEQYF.

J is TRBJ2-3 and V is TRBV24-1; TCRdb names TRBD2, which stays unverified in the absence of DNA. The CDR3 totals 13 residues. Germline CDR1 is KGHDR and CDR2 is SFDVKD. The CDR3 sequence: CATGLAGTDTQYF.

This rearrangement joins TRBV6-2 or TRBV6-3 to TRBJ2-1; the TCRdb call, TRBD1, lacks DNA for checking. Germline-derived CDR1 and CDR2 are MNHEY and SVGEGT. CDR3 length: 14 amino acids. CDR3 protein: CASSHPDRDDEQFF.

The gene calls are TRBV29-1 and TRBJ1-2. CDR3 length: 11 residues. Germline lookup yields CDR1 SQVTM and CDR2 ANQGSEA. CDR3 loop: CSGYKDYGYTF.

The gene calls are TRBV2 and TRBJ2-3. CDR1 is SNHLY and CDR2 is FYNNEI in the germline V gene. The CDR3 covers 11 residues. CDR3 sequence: CASWRLDTQYF.

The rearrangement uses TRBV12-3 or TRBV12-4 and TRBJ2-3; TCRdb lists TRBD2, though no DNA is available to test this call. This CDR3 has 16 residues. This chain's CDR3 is CASSSGTSGIVDTQYF.

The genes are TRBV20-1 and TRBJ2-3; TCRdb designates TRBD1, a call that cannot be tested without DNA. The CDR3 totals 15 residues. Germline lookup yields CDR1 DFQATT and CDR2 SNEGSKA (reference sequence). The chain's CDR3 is CSAPRTGRSTDTQYF.

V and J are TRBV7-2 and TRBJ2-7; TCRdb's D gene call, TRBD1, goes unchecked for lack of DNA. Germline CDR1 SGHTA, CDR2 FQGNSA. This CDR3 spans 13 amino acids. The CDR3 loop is CASSHPPAYEQYF. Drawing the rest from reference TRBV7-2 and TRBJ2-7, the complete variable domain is GAGVSQSPSNKVTEKGKDVELRCDPISGHTALYWYRQSLGQGLEFLIYFQGNSAPDKSGLPSDRFSAERTGGSVSTLTIQRTQQEDSAVYLCASSHPPAYEQYFGPGTRLTVT.

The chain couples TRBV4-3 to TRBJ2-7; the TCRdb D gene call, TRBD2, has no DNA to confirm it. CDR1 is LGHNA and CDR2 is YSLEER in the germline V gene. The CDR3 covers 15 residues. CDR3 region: CASSKLRSGGYEQYF.

This chain's CDR3 is CATSRDRDYEQYF. The rearrangement links TRBV15 to TRBJ2-7; without DNA, the TCRdb call of TRBD1 cannot be checked. This CDR3 is built from 13 residues. The germline gives CDR1 LNHNV, CDR2 YYDKDF (reference sequence). The complete variable domain, with remaining parts taken from reference TRBV15 and TRBJ2-7, reads DAMVIQNPRYQVTQFGKPVTLSCSQTLNHNVMYWYQQKSSQAPKLLFHYYDKDFNNEADTPDNFQSRRPNTSFCFLDIRSPGLGDTAMYLCATSRDRDYEQYFGPGTRLTVT.

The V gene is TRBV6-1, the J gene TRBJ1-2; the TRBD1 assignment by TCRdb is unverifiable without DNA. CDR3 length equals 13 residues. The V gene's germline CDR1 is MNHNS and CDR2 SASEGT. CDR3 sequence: CASSEDRSYGYTF.

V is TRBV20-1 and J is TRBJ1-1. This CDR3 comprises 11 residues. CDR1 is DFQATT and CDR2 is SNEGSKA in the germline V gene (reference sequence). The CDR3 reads CSAPKQYGAFF.

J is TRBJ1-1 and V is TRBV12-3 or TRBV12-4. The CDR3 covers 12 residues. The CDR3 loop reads CASSLSFGEAFF.

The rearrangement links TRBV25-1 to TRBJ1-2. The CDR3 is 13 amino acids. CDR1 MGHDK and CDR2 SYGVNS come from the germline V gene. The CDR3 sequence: CASSRSGSDGYTF.

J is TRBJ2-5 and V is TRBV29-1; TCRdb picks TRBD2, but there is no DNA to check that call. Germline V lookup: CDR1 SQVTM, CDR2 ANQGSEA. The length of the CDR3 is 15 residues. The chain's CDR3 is CSVVTDLSSQETQYF.

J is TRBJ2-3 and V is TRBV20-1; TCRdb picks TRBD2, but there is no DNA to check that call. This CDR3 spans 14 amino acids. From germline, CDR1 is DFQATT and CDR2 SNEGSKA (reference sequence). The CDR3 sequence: CSARSERFTDTQYF.

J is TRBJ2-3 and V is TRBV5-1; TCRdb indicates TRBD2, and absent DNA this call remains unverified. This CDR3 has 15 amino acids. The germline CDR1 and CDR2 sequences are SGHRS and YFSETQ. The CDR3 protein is CASSLSGLRTDTQYF.

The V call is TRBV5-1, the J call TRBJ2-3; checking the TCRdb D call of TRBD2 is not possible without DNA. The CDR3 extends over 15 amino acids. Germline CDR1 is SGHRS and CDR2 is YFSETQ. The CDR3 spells CASSLQAGDADTQYF.

The CDR3 reads CASSEALLAVTTYEQYF. This chain joins TRBV2 and TRBJ2-7; TCRdb reports TRBD2, a call that lacks DNA to check it against. The CDR3 consists of 17 residues. The V gene's germline CDR1 is SNHLY and CDR2 FYNNEI.

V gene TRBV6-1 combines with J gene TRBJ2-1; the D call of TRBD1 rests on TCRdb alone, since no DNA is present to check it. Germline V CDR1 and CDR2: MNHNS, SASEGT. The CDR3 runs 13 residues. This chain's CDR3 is CASRGRGYNEQFF.

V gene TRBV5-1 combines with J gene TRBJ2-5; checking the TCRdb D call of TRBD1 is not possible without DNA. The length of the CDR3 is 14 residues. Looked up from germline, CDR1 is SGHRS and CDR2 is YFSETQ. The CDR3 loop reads CASSLRDTKETQYF. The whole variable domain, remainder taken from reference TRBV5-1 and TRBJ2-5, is KAGVTQTPRYLIKTRGQQVTLSCSPISGHRSVSWYQQTPGQGLQFLFEYFSETQRNKGNFPGRFSGRQFSNSRSEMNVSTLELGDSALYLCASSLRDTKETQYFGPGTRLLVL.

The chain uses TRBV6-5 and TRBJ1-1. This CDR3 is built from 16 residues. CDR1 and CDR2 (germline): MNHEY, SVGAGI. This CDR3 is CASSYSGGAMNTEAFF.

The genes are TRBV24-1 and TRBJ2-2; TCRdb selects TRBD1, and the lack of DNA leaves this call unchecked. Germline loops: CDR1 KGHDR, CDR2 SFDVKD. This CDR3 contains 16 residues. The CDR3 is CATSHVAQAMTGELFF.

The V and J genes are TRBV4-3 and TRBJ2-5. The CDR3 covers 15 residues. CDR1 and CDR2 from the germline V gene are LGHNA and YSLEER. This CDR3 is CASSQGAYRQETQYF.